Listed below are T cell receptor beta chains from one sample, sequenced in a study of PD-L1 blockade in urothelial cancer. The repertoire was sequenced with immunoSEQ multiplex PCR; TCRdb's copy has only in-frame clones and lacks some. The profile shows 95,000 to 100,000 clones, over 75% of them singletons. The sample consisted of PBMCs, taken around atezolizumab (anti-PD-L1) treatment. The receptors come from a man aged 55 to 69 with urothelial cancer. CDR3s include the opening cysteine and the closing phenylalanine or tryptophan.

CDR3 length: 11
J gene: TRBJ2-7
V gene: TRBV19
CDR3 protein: CASNSHWEQYF

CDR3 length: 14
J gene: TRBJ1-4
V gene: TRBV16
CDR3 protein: CASSQSSSEGKLFF

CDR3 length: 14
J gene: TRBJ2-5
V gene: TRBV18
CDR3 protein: CASSPRVDFETQYF

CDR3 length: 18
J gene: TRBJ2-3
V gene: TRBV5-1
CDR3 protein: CASSLEGGGARVGDTQYF

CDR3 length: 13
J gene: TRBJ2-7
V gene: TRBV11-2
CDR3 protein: CASSSGGSYEQYF

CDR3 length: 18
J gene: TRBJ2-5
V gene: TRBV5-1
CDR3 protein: CASSSGLRPGTEKETQYF

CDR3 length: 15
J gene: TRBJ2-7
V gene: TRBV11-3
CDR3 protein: CASSLAGGSSYEQYF

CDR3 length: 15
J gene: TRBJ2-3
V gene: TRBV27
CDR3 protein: CASSLNAQNTDTQYF

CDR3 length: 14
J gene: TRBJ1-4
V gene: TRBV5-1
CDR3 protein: CASSWTEVGEKLFF

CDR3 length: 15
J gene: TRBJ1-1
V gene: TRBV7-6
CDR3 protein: CASSFKGGVNTEAFF

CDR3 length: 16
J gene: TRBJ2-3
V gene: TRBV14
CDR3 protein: CASSQVGGSSTDTQYF

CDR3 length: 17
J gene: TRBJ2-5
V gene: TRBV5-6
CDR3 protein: CASSLSQFVAEEETQYF

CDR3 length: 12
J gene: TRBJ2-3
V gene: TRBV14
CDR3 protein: CASSVPGGRQYF

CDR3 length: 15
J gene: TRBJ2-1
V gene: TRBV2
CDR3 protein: CASSPSLGLAIEQFF

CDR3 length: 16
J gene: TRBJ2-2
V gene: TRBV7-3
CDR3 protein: CASSPTGTTNTGELFF

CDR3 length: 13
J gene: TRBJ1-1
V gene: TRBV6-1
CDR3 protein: CASSASLNTEAFF

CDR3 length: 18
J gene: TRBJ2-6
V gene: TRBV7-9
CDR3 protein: CASSSGQKFSSGANVLTF

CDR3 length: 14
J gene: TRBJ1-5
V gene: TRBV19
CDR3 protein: CASTQGQGGQPQHF

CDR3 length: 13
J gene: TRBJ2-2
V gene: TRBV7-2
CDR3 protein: CASSWTFTGELFF

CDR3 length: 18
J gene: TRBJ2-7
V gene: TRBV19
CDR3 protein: CASSTYSIGAGVPFEQYF

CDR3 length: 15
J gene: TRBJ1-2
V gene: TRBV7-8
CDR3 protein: CASSSNRALNYGYTF

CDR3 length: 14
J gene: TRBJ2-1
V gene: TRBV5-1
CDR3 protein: CASSFRLDYNEQFF

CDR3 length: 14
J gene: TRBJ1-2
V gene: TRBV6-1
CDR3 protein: CASSEMGHQYGYTF

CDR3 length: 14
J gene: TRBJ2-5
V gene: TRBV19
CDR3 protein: CASSMGQGKETQYF

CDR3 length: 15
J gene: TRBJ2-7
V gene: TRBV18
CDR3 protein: CASSPSGQVGPEQYF

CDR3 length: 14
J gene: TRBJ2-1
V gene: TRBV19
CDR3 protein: CASSKGGTYNEQFF

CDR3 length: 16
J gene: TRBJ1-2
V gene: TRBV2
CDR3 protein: CASSGHSGNFRYGYTF

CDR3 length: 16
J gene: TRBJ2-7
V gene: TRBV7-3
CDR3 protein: CASSLRTSGSSYEQYF

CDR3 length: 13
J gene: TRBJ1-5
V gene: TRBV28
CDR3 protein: CASRSRGDQPQHF

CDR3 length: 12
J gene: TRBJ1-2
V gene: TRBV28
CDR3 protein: CASSFREGGYTF

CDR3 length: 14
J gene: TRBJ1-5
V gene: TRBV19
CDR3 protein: CASSVDRRGQPQHF

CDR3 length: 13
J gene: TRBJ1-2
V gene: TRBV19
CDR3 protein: CASSTGTGTGYTF

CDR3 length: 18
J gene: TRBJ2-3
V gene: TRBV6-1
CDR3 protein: CASSVTFTGTGGADTQYF

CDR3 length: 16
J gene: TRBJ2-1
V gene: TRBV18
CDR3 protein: CASSPRGASGRNEQFF

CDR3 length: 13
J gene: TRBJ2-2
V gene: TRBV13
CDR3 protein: CASSPAVSGELFF

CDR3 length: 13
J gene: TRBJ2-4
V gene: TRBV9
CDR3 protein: CASSVDPSGNVYF

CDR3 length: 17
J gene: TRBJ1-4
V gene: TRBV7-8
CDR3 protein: CASSTLTGTAANEKLFF

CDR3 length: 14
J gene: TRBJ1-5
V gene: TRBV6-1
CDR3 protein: CASSEHGSDQPQHF

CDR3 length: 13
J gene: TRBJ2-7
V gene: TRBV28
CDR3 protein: CASSGHRGDEQYF

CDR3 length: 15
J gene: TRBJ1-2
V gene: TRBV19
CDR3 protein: CASTIRTEVNYGYTF

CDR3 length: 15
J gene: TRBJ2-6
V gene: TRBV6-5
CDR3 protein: CASRIHISGANVLTF

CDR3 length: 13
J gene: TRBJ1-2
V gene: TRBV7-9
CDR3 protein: CASSSIDWYGYTF

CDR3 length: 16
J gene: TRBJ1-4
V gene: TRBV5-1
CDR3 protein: CASSLVGQSTNEKLFF

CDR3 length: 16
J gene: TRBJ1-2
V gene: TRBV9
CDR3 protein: CASSPRDRGLIDGYTF

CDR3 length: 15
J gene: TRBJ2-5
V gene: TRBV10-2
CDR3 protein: CASNNAGGYQETQYF

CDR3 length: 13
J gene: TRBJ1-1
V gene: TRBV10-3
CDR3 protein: CAISGRGNTEAFF

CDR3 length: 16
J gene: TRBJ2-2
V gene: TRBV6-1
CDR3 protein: CASSVASGWNTGELFF

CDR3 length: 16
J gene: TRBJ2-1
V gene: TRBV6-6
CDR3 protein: CASSYPERGGYNEQFF

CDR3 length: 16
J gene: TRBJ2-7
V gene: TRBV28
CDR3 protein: CASSLGRFRYSSEQYF

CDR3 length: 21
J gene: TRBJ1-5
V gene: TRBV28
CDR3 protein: CASSLGFPPGQGLIGNQPQHF

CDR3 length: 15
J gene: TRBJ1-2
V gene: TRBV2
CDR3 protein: CASSETRQANYGYTF

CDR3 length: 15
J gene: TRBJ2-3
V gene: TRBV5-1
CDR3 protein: CASSPGLLITDTQYF

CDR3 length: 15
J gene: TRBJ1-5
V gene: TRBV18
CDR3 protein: CASSPVQGGYQPQHF

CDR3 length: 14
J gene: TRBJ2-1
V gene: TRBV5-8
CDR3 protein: CASTLAGTYNEQFF